This TCR beta chain was captured in a study of radiation and T cells in renal cell carcinoma. Overall study findings and caveats: Pretreatment tumor biopsies were lacking, so baseline clonotypes are unknown. Top tumor clonotypes rose in blood 2 weeks post-radiation, then contracted.

Sequencing used immunoSEQ multiplex PCR; TCRdb keeps in-frame clones, though not all of them. The data hold roughly 78,000 clones, with around 76% observed a single time. Time point specified: blood 2 weeks post-SBRT. Treatment specified: 15 Gy SBRT to primary tumor, nephrectomy 4 weeks later. Clear cell pathology was present in this patient's renal cell carcinoma. Germline CDR1 is SGHRS and CDR2 is YFSETQ. There are 15 residues in the CDR3. J gave up 0 bases and V 4 bases, and 6 bases lay outside the gene matches. About this clone: Its antigen is currently unknown.

The sequence derives from a man between 60 and 75 years old with renal cell carcinoma. The sequencing used blood, collected from a patient whose treatment included radiotherapy and nephrectomy. The rearrangement joins TRBV5-1 to TRBJ2-7; 8 positions match TRBD2. CDR3 in amino acids: CASSPSGSSSYEQYF. As DNA, the CDR3 is TGCGCCAGCAGCCCAAGCGGGAGTTCCTCCTACGAGCAGTACTTC.